The clone carrying this T cell receptor beta chain was picked up many times. Its specificity is not known. Generation of TCR cDNA used 5'RACE template switching (which added a universal primer site and UMIs). TCRdb independently ran MiXCR on the 5' RACE reads; one entry per CDR3 protein. The sample carries hundreds of thousands of distinct CDR3 sequences, roughly 22% recorded once. After removal of 6 bases from V and 13 bases from J, the junction contained 11 bases not matched to a gene. CDR1 and CDR2 from the germline V gene are SGHTA and FQGNSA. This CDR3 has 13 amino acids. The sample comes from a study of T cells after yellow fever vaccination. General study points: A faster peak, day 5 versus 15, was reached by the weaker secondary response. The booster saw the reappearance of most primary-vaccination clones (nearly 98% CD4, 80% to 90% CD8).

The chain uses TRBV7-2 and TRBJ1-1, with 10 bases matching TRBD1. The starting material was PBMCs, obtained approximately 22 days after the first yellow fever vaccination. The receptor comes from a man aged 18 to 29 who received the YFV17D yellow fever vaccine. The CDR3 nucleotides read TGTGCCAGCAGTAACTCCGGACAGGGGGTGGTTTTCTTT. Translated: CASSNSGQGVVFF.